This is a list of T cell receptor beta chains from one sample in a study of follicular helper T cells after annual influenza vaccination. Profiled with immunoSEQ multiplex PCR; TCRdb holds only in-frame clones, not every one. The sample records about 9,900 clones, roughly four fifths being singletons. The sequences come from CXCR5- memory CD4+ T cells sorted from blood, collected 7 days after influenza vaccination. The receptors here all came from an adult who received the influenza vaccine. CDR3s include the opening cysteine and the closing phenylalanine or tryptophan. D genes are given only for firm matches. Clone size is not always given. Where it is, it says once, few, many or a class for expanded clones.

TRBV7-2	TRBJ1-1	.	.	TGTGCCAGCAGCCTCAGGGTCCTGAACACTGAAGCTTTCTTT	CASSLRVLNTEAFF
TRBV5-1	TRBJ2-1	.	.	TGCGCCAGCAGCTTCAATCCAGCTTCCTCCTACAATGAGCAGTTCTTC	CASSFNPASSYNEQFF
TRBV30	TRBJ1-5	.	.	TGTGCCTGGAGTGCCAGGGGCAATCAGCCCCAGCATTTT	CAWSARGNQPQHF
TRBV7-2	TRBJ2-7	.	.	TGTGCCAGCAGCTCCGCCTCCGGGTCCGCACCCTACGAGCAGTACTTC	CASSSASGSAPYEQYF
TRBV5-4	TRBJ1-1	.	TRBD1	TGTGCCAGCGGACTACAGGGGGCTGGCACTGAAGCTTTCTTT	CASGLQGAGTEAFF
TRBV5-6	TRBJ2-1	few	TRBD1	TGTGCCAGCAGCTTGGAGGGACAGCCCTACAATGAGCAGTTCTTC	CASSLEGQPYNEQFF
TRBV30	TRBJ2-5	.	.	TGTGCCTGGAGAGGACAGAGACAAGAGACCCAGTACTTC	CAWRGQRQETQYF
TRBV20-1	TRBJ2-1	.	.	TGCAGTGAAGGGGTCTACAATGAGCAGTTCTTC	CSEGVYNEQFF
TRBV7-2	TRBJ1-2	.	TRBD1	TGTGCCAGCAGCTCTCGACAGGGGAATGGCTACACCTTC	CASSSRQGNGYTF
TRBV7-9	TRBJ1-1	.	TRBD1	TGTGCCAGCAGCTTAGGACAGGGGGATAGTCGGAGAGCTTTCTTT	CASSLGQGDSRRAFF
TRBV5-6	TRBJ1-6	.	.	TGTGCCAGCAGCTTGGCTATGGGAAGGGATAATTCACCCCTCCACTTT	CASSLAMGRDNSPLHF
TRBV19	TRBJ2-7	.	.	TGTGCCAGTAGCACTCAAGGTTCGCAGCAGTACTTC	CASSTQGSQQYF
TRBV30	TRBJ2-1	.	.	TGTGCCTGGAGTTTCGACAGGTTAAAAGATGAGCAGTTCTTC	CAWSFDRLKDEQFF
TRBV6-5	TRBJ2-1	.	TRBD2	TGTGCCAGCAGTTACTCGTTAGCGGGAAATGAGCAGTTCTTC	CASSYSLAGNEQFF
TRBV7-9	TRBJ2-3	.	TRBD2	TGTGCCAGCAGCTTAGCCCGCCCGGCTAGCGGACGCACAGATACGCAGTATTTT	CASSLARPASGRTDTQYF
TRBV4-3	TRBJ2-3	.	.	TGCGCCAGCAGCCAACTCCTGGGGGATACGCAGTATTTT	CASSQLLGDTQYF
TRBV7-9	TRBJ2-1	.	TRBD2	TGTGCCAGCAGCTTAGGACGGGGGGACGGACCCCAGGAATTTGAGCAGTTCTTC	CASSLGRGDGPQEFEQFF
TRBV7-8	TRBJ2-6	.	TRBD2	TGTGCCAGCAGCCCTCTAGCGGGCCGTCGCTCTGGGGCCAACGTCCTGACTTTC	CASSPLAGRRSGANVLTF
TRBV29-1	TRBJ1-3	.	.	TGCAGCGCTACGGTGGGGCCGGCTACTGGAAACACCATATATTTT	CSATVGPATGNTIYF
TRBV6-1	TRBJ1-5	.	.	TGTGCCAGCACAATCGGCTGGGGAAGGCCCCAGCATTTT	CASTIGWGRPQHF
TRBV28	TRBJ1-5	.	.	TGTGCCAGCAGTCAAGCAGGGAGCAATCAGCCCCAGCATTTT	CASSQAGSNQPQHF
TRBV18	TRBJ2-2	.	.	TGTGCCAGCTCACCACCCGGAGCCGGGGCTCCGAACACCGGGGAGCTGTTTTTT	CASSPPGAGAPNTGELFF
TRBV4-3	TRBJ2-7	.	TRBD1	TGCGCCAGCAGCCAAACGGACAGGGTGGGATCCTACGAGCAGTACTTC	CASSQTDRVGSYEQYF
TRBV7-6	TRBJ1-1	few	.	TGTGCCAGCAGTCGCCCCACAGGGATGGGCACTGAAGCTTTCTTT	CASSRPTGMGTEAFF
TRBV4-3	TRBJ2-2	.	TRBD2	TGCGCCAGCAGCCACGAAACCGCTGGGGCGGGAGCGAGCGGGGAGCTGTTTTTT	CASSHETAGAGASGELFF
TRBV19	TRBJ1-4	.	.	TGTGCCAGTAGTACAGGGTTGGCTGAAAAACTGTTTTTT	CASSTGLAEKLFF
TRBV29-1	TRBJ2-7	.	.	TGCAGCGTTGAAGACGTTTCCTACGAGCAGTACTTC	CSVEDVSYEQYF
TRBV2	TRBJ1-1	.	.	TGTGCCAGCAGTGAAGCGGGGAAGCACATGAACACTGAAGCTTTCTTT	CASSEAGKHMNTEAFF
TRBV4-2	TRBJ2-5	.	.	TGTGCCAGCAGCCAAGATTTATCGGGGTTATTCCAAGAGACCCAGTACTTC	CASSQDLSGLFQETQYF
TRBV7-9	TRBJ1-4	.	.	TGTGCCAGCAGCTTATTTAGGACGGGTGAAAAACTGTTTTTT	CASSLFRTGEKLFF
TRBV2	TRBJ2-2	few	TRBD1	TGTGCCAGCAGGACGGACAGGGGTGGCACCGGGGAGCTGTTTTTT	CASRTDRGGTGELFF
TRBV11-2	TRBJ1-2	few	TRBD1	TGTGCCAGCAGTACAGGGGGAGGTGGCTACACCTTC	CASSTGGGGYTF
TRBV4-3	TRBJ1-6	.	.	TGCGCCAGCAGCCAAGATCTGACAGAGAACTTTTCACCCCTCCACTTT	CASSQDLTENFSPLHF
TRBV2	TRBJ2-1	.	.	TGTGCCAGCAGTGAAAGGGCGAATGAGCAGTTCTTC	CASSERANEQFF
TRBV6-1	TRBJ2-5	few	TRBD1	TGTGCCAGCAGTACGACAGGGTTGGAGACCCAGTACTTC	CASSTTGLETQYF
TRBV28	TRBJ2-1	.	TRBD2	TGTGCCAGCAGCTTGGGAGCGGGAGTGGCGAGCAATGAGCAGTTCTTC	CASSLGAGVASNEQFF
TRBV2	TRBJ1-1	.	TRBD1	TGTGCCGGGACGGGACAGGGGAACACTGAAGCTTTCTTT	CAGTGQGNTEAFF
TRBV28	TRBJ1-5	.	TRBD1	TGTGCCAGCAGTTCCAGGGGGCTCAATCAGCCCCAGCATTTT	CASSSRGLNQPQHF
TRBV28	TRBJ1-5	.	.	TGTGCCAGCAGCGCTCAGGGAAGCTATCAGCCCCAGCATTTT	CASSAQGSYQPQHF
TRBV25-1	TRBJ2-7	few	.	TGTGCCAGCAGTACCCGAGCTCGGCAGTACTTC	CASSTRARQYF
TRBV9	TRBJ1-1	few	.	TGTGCCAGCGGGAACAGGGCCAACACTGAAGCTTTCTTT	CASGNRANTEAFF
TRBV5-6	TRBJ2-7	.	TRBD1	TGTGCCAGCAGAGAAGCCGGGACAGGGGGACGGCAGTACTTC	CASREAGTGGRQYF
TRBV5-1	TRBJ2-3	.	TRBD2	TGCGCCAGTTCCGGGACTAGCGGGTCAGATACGCAGTATTTT	CASSGTSGSDTQYF
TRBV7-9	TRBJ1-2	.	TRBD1	TGTGCCAGCAGCTTCCAGGGACAGGGCCCCTATGGCTACACCTTC	CASSFQGQGPYGYTF
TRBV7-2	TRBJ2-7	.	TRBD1	TGTGCCAGCAGCTGGACAGGAGTCAGCTCCTACGAGCAGTACTTC	CASSWTGVSSYEQYF
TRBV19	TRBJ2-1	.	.	TGTGCCAGTAGTATAGGTCCATTAAGGGGCCCGAGACTTTCGCGAAATGAGCAGTTCTTC	CASSIGPLRGPRLSRNEQFF
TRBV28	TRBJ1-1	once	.	TGTGCCAGCAGTTTCGAGGGGAACACTGAAGCTTTCTTT	CASSFEGNTEAFF
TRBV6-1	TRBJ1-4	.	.	TGTGCCAGCAGTGAAGCGTACGTCGTAGGTGAAAAACTGTTTTTT	CASSEAYVVGEKLFF
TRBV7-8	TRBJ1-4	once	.	TGTGCCAGCAGCTTAGATCCGGGGGTGAATGAAAAACTGTTTTTT	CASSLDPGVNEKLFF